The rows below give T cell receptor beta chains drawn from one sample of a study of T cell repertoires in cytomegalovirus infection. These receptors' antigens are unknown. TCRdb re-analysed the reads in MiXCR, keeping a single row per CDR3 protein. The sample carries around 770,000 distinct CDR3 sequences, roughly 28% recorded once. The sample consisted of cultured CD8+ T cells from PBMCs, taken from culture after CMV antigen stimulation. The receptors stem from a human donor in good health (CMV status not recorded). Some clones in this sample may be carry-over from other donors' samples. Both conserved end residues are part of each CDR3. Fields, in order: clone size, J gene, CDR3 length, V gene, D gene, CDR3 protein, CDR3 DNA. The D gene is left open where the match is weak. Rows give clone size only sometimes, using once, few, many, or a class for an expanded clone.

>.|TRBJ1-5|12|TRBV12-3/TRBV12-4|.
CDRPGCNQPQHF
TGTGACAGGCCGGGGTGCAATCAGCCCCAGCATTTT
>.|TRBJ2-3|16|TRBV12-3/TRBV12-4|.
CATYQTIGASTDTQYF
TGTGCCACCTATCAAACAATTGGGGCTAGCACAGATACGCAGTATTTT
>.|TRBJ1-2|13|TRBV10-3|.
CAISGDQGDGYTF
TGTGCCATCAGTGGAGACCAGGGTGATGGCTACACCTTC
>.|TRBJ2-3|16|TRBV9|TRBD2
CASSASGGQSTDTQYF
TGTGCCAGCAGCGCTAGCGGGGGGCAGAGCACAGATACGCAGTATTTT
>.|TRBJ2-2|16|TRBV6-2/TRBV6-3|TRBD1
CASSYLTTGYTGELFF
TGTGCCAGCAGTTACTTAACGACAGGGTACACCGGGGAGCTGTTTTTT
>few|TRBJ1-3|11|TRBV6-1|.
CASPGGNTIYF
TGTGCCAGCCCCGGAGGAAACACCATATATTTT
>.|TRBJ2-2|15|TRBV28|.
CASSLFAGSTGELFF
TGTGCCAGCAGTTTATTCGCGGGCAGCACCGGGGAGCTGTTTTTT
>many|TRBJ2-2|16|TRBV7-3|TRBD1
CASSLMGQRNTGELFF
TGTGCCAGCAGCTTAATGGGACAGCGTAACACCGGGGAGCTGTTTTTT
>.|TRBJ1-1|12|TRBV6-6|.
CASSYPAGEAFF
TGTGCCAGCAGTTACCCAGCGGGTGAAGCTTTCTTT
>.|TRBJ2-1|16|TRBV27|.
CASSLIAGSYYNEQFF
TGTGCCAGCAGTTTAATTGCGGGCTCCTATTACAATGAGCAGTTCTTC
>.|TRBJ2-1|15|TRBV7-8|TRBD2
CASSTDGTSALEQFF
TGTGCCAGCAGCACGGACGGGACTAGCGCCCTGGAGCAGTTCTTC
>.|TRBJ1-5|14|TRBV15|.
CATSAGTTNQPQHF
TGTGCCACCAGCGCCGGGACAACCAATCAGCCCCAGCATTTT
>few|TRBJ2-1|15|TRBV2|.
CASSELQGLYNEQFF
TGTGCCAGCAGTGAATTGCAGGGTCTATACAATGAGCAGTTCTTC
>many|TRBJ1-2|13|TRBV27|.
CASSLGGLYGYTF
TGTGCCAGCAGCTTAGGGGGGCTTTATGGCTACACCTTC
>many|TRBJ1-5|14|TRBV7-2|.
CASSLWDTNQPQHF
TGTGCCAGCAGCCTGTGGGACACCAATCAGCCCCAGCATTTT
>few|TRBJ1-2|16|TRBV27|TRBD1
CASSSRTGAKDYGYTF
TGTGCCAGCAGTTCACGGACAGGTGCGAAAGACTATGGCTACACCTTC
>.|TRBJ2-3|17|TRBV24-1|TRBD1
CATSARGQGELTDTQYF
TGTGCCACCAGTGCCCGAGGACAGGGAGAACTCACAGATACGCAGTATTTT
>.|TRBJ1-1|14|TRBV2|TRBD1
CASSTDRGLTEAFF
TGTGCCAGCAGTACGGACAGGGGGCTTACTGAAGCTTTCTTT
>few|TRBJ1-1|12|TRBV6-1|.
CASTYIPTEAFF
TGTGCCAGCACATATATCCCCACTGAAGCTTTCTTT
>many|TRBJ1-2|15|TRBV7-9|.
CASSLSLGVSYGYTF
TGTGCCAGCAGCTTAAGCCTGGGAGTTAGCTATGGCTACACCTTC
>few|TRBJ2-7|16|TRBV6-5|TRBD2
CASSHSGAGITYEQYF
TGTGCCAGCAGTCATAGCGGGGCGGGGATAACCTACGAGCAGTACTTC
>.|TRBJ2-3|15|TRBV4-1|.
CASSPFGGGADTQYF
TGCGCCAGCAGCCCCTTTGGGGGGGGCGCAGATACGCAGTATTTT
>.|TRBJ2-5|16|TRBV20-1|TRBD2
CSAKSFRTSGQETQYF
TGCAGTGCGAAGAGTTTCCGGACTAGCGGACAAGAGACCCAGTACTTC
>.|TRBJ1-5|14|TRBV27|.
CASRAGYSNQPQHF
TGTGCCAGCAGGGCGGGGTATAGCAATCAGCCCCAGCATTTT
>.|TRBJ2-5|15|TRBV27|.
CASSPSGANQETQYF
TGTGCCAGCAGTCCCTCCGGGGCAAACCAAGAGACCCAGTACTTC
>few|TRBJ1-5|15|TRBV19|.
CASSIKSGGNQPQHF
TGTGCCAGTAGTATAAAAAGTGGGGGCAATCAGCCCCAGCATTTT
>few|TRBJ1-1|15|TRBV7-6|.
CASSLRQAGEGEAFF
TGTGCCAGCAGCCTAAGACAGGCAGGGGAGGGAGAAGCTTTCTTT
>.|TRBJ2-5|15|TRBV7-6|.
CASSEFGARGETQYF
TGTGCCAGCAGCGAATTCGGGGCGCGGGGAGAGACCCAGTACTTC
>.|TRBJ1-2|14|TRBV20-1|.
CSARDTGSSYGYTF
TGCAGTGCTAGAGATACAGGCTCAAGCTATGGCTACACCTTC
>few|TRBJ2-3|16|TRBV7-9|TRBD2
CASSLAAGRGADTQYF
TGTGCCAGCAGCTTAGCGGCAGGGAGGGGTGCAGATACGCAGTATTTT
>few|TRBJ2-1|17|TRBV28|TRBD1
CASSPLPGQGKGNEQFF
TGTGCCAGCAGTCCCCTCCCGGGACAGGGAAAAGGCAATGAGCAGTTCTTC
>.|TRBJ2-7|14|TRBV2|TRBD2
CASEESGGPYEQYF
TGTGCCAGTGAGGAAAGCGGGGGGCCCTACGAGCAGTACTTC
>.|TRBJ2-1|15|TRBV28|.
CASRRLAYVYNEQFF
TGTGCCAGTCGACGACTGGCTTACGTTTACAATGAGCAGTTCTTC
>few|TRBJ1-2|14|TRBV19|TRBD1
CASALQGAIYGYTF
TGTGCCAGCGCTCTACAGGGGGCGATCTATGGCTACACCTTC
>.|TRBJ1-1|14|TRBV6-2/TRBV6-3|.
CASSLNREGTEAFF
TGTGCCAGCAGTTTAAACAGGGAGGGCACTGAAGCTTTCTTT
>few|TRBJ2-1|14|TRBV2|TRBD2
CAYIAGGIYNEQFF
TGTGCCTATATAGCGGGGGGCATTTACAATGAGCAGTTCTTC
>few|TRBJ1-1|20|TRBV11-3|TRBD1
CASSPSKGADRASRYTEAFF
TGTGCCAGCAGCCCAAGCAAAGGGGCCGACAGGGCGTCCAGGTACACTGAAGCTTTCTTT
>.|TRBJ2-7|15|TRBV4-1|.
CASSQVRQDGYEQYF
TGCGCCAGCAGCCAGGTTAGACAGGATGGATACGAGCAGTACTTC
>many|TRBJ2-1|15|TRBV7-8|TRBD2
CASSEPSGGYNEQFF
TGTGCCAGCAGCGAACCAAGCGGGGGGTACAATGAGCAGTTCTTC
>.|TRBJ1-4|17|TRBV6-5|TRBD1
CASSDTRTGGLNEKLFF
TGTGCCAGCAGCGATACCAGGACAGGGGGCCTGAATGAAAAACTGTTTTTT
>.|TRBJ1-4|11|TRBV4-1|TRBD1
CASSHDRALFF
TGCGCCAGCAGCCATGACAGGGCACTGTTTTTT
>.|TRBJ1-6|17|TRBV15|.
CATSRDSQDFYNSPLHF
TGTGCCACCAGCAGAGATAGCCAGGACTTCTATAATTCACCCCTCCACTTT
>many|TRBJ2-5|15|TRBV7-2|TRBD2
CASSLPGGKQETQYF
TGTGCCAGCAGCTTACCGGGGGGGAAACAAGAGACCCAGTACTTC
>.|TRBJ2-3|15|TRBV6-2/TRBV6-3|TRBD2
CASSYSTTSGDTQYF
TGTGCCAGCAGTTACTCGACGACTAGCGGGGATACGCAGTATTTT
>few|TRBJ2-1|12|TRBV28|TRBD2
CASALAVNEQFF
TGTGCCAGCGCGCTAGCGGTCAATGAGCAGTTCTTC
>few|TRBJ1-2|13|TRBV6-1|.
CASSESRPYGYTF
TGTGCCAGCAGTGAATCACGGCCATATGGCTACACCTTC